The TCR beta chain described here comes from a study of beta chain features in type 1 diabetes. General observations from the study: TCRB CDR3s were moderately but significantly shorter in Type 1 diabetes patients in all four CD4+ subsets. HLA effects on TCRB rearrangement stayed unresolved here.

One heparinised draw, averaging about 116 mL, was taken per donor. The germline V gene encodes CDR1 GTSNPN and CDR2 SVGIG (reference sequence). CDR3 length equals 11 residues. V lost 0 bases and J lost 8, with 5 bases in between. This clone came up a few times. What it binds is unknown. Every bit of the isolated RNA underwent reverse transcription, so sequencing read expressed TCRB transcripts. This table comes from immunoSEQ multiplex PCR, and its TCRdb copy is limited to in-frame clones, with some not included. The sample contains approximately 280,000 clones, around 16% of which appear only once. What was sequenced was naive CD4+ T cells from blood. This chain links TRBV30 with TRBJ2-1; no reliable D call. The sequence was collected from a man between 18 and 29 years old with type 1 diabetes. The CDR3: CAWSVGHEQFF. In nucleotides, the CDR3 is TGTGCCTGGAGTGTTGGGCATGAGCAGTTCTTC.